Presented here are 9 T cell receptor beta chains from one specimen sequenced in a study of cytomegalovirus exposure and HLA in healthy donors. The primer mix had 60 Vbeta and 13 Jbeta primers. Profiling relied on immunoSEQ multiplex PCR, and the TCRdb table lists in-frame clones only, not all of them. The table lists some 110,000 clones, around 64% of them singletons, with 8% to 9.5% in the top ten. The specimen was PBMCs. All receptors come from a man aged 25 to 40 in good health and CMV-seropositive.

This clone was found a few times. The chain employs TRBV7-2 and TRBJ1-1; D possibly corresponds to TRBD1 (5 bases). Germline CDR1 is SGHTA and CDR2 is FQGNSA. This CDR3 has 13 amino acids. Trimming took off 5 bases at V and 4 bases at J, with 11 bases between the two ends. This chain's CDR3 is CASSVGRGTEAFF. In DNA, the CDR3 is TGTGCCAGCAGCGTTGGTAGGGGCACTGAAGCTTTCTTT.

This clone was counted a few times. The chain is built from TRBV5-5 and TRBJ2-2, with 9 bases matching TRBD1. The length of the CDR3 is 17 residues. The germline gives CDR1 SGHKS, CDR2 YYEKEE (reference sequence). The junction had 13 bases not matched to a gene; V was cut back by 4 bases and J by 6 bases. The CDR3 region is CASSGSPGTGRPGELFF. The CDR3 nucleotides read TGTGCCAGCAGCGGTAGCCCTGGGACAGGGAGGCCCGGGGAGCTGTTTTTT.

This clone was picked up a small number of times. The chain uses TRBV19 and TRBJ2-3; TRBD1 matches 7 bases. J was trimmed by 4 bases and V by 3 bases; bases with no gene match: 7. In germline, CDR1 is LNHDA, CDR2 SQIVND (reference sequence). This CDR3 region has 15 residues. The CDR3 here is CASSMTGKVSDTQYF. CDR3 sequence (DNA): TGTGCCAGTAGTATGACAGGGAAAGTGTCAGATACGCAGTATTTT.

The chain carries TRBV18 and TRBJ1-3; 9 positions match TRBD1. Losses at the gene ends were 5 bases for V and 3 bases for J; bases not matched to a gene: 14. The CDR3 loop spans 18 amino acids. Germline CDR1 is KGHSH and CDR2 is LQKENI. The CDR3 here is CASSSLTPGQGNGNTIYF. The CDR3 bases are TGTGCCAGCTCATCCTTAACCCCGGGACAGGGTAATGGAAACACCATATATTTT.

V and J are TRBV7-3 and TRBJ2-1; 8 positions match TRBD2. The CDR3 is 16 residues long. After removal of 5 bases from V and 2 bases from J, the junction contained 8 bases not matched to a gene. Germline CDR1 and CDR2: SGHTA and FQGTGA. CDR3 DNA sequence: TGTGCCAGCAGCCCTACTAGCGGCCAGACCTACAATGAGCAGTTCTTC. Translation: CASSPTSGQTYNEQFF.

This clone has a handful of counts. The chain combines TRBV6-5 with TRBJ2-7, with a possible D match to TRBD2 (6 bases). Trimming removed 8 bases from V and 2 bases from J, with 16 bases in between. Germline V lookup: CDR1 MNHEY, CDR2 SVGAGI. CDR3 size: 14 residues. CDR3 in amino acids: CASGKTSQAYEQYF. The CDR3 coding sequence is TGTGCCAGCGGTAAGACTAGTCAGGCCTACGAGCAGTACTTC.

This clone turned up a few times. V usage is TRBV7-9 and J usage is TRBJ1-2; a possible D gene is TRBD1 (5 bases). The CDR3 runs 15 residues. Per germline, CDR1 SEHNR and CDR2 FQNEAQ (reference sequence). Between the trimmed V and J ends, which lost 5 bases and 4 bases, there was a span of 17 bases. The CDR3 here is CASSVSPTATYGYTF. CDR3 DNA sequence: TGTGCCAGCAGCGTGAGCCCGACAGCCACCTATGGCTACACCTTC.

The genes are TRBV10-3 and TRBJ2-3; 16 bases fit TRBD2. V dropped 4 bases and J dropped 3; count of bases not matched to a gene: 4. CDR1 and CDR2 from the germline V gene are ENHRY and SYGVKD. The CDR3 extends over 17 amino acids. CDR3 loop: CAISGGTSGGETDTQYF. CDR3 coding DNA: TGTGCCATCAGTGGCGGGACTAGCGGGGGGGAGACAGATACGCAGTATTTT.

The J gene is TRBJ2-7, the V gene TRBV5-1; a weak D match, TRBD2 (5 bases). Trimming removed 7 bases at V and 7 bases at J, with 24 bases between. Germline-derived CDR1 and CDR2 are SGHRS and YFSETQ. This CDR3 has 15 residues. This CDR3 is CASRLGSGASGEQYV. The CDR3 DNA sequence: TGCGCCAGCCGCCTGGGGAGTGGCGCGTCGGGAGAGCAGTACGTC.